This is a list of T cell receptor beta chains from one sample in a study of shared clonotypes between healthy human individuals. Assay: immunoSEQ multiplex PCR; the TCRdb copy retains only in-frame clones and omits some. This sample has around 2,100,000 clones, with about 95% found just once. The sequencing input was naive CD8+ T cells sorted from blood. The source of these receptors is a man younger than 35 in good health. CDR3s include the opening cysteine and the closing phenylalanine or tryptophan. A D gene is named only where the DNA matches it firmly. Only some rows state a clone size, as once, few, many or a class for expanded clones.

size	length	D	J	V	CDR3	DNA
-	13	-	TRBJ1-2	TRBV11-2	CASSFGVDYGYTF	TGTGCCAGCAGCTTCGGCGTAGACTATGGCTACACCTTC
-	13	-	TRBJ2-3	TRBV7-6	CASSYRLRDTQYF	TGTGCCAGCAGCTACCGACTCAGGGATACGCAGTATTTT
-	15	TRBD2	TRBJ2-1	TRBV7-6	CASSLVAGGGNEQFF	TGTGCCAGCAGCTTAGTCGCGGGAGGGGGCAATGAGCAGTTCTTC
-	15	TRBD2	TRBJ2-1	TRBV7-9	CASSLSGIPRNEQFF	TGTGCCAGCAGCTTGAGCGGGATCCCTCGGAATGAGCAGTTCTTC
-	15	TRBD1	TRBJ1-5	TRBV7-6	CASSLEGAGNQPQHF	TGTGCCAGCAGCTTAGAGGGGGCGGGCAATCAGCCCCAGCATTTT
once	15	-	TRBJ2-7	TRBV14	CASSQEWEVIYEQYF	TGTGCCAGCAGCCAAGAGTGGGAGGTTATCTACGAGCAGTACTTC
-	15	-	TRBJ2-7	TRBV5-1	CASRFREEFSYEQYF	TGCGCCAGCAGATTCAGGGAGGAATTCTCCTACGAGCAGTACTTC
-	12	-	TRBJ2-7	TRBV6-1	CASRLRNYEQYF	TGTGCCAGCAGATTACGCAACTACGAGCAGTACTTC
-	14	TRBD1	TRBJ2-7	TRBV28	CASRPGTGRDEQYF	TGTGCCAGCAGACCTGGGACAGGGAGAGACGAGCAGTACTTC
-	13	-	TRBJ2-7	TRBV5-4	CASSLAAENEQYF	TGTGCCAGCAGCTTGGCCGCGGAAAACGAGCAGTACTTC
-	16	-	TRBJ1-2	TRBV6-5	CASSYWDRGGNYGYTF	TGTGCCAGCAGTTACTGGGACCGGGGTGGGAACTATGGCTACACCTTC
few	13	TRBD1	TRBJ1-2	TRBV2	CASSDRGNYGYTF	TGTGCCAGCTCGGACAGGGGGAACTATGGCTACACCTTC
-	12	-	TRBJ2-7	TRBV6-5	CASSYGSGEQYF	TGTGCCAGCAGTTACGGGTCGGGGGAGCAGTACTTC
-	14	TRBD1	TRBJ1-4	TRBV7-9	CASSPWTGGDSMFF	TGTGCCAGCAGCCCATGGACAGGGGGCGACTCGATGTTTTTT
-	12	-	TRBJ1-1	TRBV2	CASSEKGDEAFF	TGTGCCAGCAGTGAAAAGGGGGATGAAGCTTTCTTT
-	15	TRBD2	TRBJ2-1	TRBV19	CASSIGGGTYNEQFF	TGTGCCAGTAGTATCGGGGGAGGGACCTACAATGAGCAGTTCTTC
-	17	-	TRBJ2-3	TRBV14	CASGPWPLAVSTDTQYF	TGTGCCAGCGGCCCCTGGCCACTGGCGGTTAGCACAGATACGCAGTATTTT
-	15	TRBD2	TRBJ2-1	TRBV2	CASSSLLAGRDEQFF	TGTGCCAGCAGTTCGTTGCTAGCGGGGAGGGATGAGCAGTTCTTC
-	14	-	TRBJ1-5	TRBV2	CASRIKGSDQPQHF	TGTGCCAGCAGAATTAAAGGGTCCGATCAGCCCCAGCATTTT
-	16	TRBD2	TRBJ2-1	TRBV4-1	CASSQSLAGDYNEQFF	TGCGCCAGCAGCCAATCACTAGCGGGGGACTACAATGAGCAGTTCTTC
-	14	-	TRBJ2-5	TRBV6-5	CASSYSGSPETQYF	TGTGCCAGCAGTTACTCGGGTAGCCCGGAGACCCAGTACTTC
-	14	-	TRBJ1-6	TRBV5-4	CASSNRTLGSPLHF	TGTGCCAGCAGTAACCGGACCCTGGGTTCACCCCTCCACTTT
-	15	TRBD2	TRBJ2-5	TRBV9	CASSPGGTAWETQYF	TGTGCCAGCAGCCCCGGGGGGACGGCCTGGGAGACCCAGTACTTC
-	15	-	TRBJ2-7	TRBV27	CASSSLTVQLHEQYF	TGTGCCAGCAGTTCCTTGACGGTCCAGCTCCACGAGCAGTACTTC
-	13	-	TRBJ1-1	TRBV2	CASRGAGNTEAFF	TGTGCCAGCAGGGGGGCCGGGAACACTGAAGCTTTCTTT
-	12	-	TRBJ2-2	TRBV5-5	CASSLSDGELFF	TGTGCCAGCAGCTTATCCGACGGGGAGCTGTTTTTT
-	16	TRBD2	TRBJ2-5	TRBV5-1	CASLSGERGLQETQYF	TGCGCCAGCCTCTCGGGGGAGCGGGGCCTCCAAGAGACCCAGTACTTC
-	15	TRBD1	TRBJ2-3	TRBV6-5	CASSTRTGGSDTQYF	TGTGCCAGCTCGACGAGAACAGGGGGATCAGATACGCAGTATTTT
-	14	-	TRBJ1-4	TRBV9	CASSAETLSEKLFF	TGTGCCAGCAGCGCCGAGACACTCTCTGAAAAACTGTTTTTT
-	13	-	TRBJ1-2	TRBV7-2	CATPGGYNYGYTF	TGTGCCACCCCGGGGGGTTATAACTATGGCTACACCTTC
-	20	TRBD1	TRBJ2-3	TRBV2	CASSEALPQRTGISTDTQYF	TGTGCCAGCAGTGAAGCGCTCCCCCAGAGGACAGGGATAAGCACAGATACGCAGTATTTT
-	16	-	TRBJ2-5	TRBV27	CASSITGLGLQETQYF	TGTGCCAGCAGTATTACCGGCCTGGGGCTACAAGAGACCCAGTACTTC
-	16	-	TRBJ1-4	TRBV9	CASSTSREVDGEKLFF	TGTGCCAGCAGCACCTCCCGCGAGGTCGATGGTGAAAAACTGTTTTTT
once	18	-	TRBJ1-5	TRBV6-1	CASSEAGQLVKGNQPQHF	TGTGCCAGCAGTGAAGCCGGGCAGCTAGTAAAGGGCAATCAGCCCCAGCATTTT
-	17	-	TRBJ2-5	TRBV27	CASSLISPRPRQETQYF	TGTGCCAGCAGTTTAATCTCCCCCCGACCAAGACAAGAGACCCAGTACTTC
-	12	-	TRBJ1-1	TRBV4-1	CASSVGNTEAFF	TGCGCCAGCAGCGTGGGGAACACTGAAGCTTTCTTT
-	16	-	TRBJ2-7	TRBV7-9	CASSQNLQGLGYEQYF	TGTGCCAGCAGCCAAAATCTACAGGGTCTCGGTTACGAGCAGTACTTC
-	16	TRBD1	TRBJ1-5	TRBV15	CATSRGTGRGNQPQHF	TGTGCCACCAGCAGAGGGACAGGAAGGGGCAATCAGCCCCAGCATTTT
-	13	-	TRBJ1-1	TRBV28	CASSLFGVPEAFF	TGTGCCAGCAGTTTATTCGGGGTCCCTGAAGCTTTCTTT
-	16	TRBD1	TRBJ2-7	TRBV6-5	CASSYSIGQGAYEQYF	TGTGCCAGCAGTTACTCCATCGGGCAGGGGGCGTACGAGCAGTACTTC
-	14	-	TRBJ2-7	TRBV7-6	CASSLKPGTYEQYF	TGTGCCAGCAGCCTAAAACCGGGAACCTACGAGCAGTACTTC
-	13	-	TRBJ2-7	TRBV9	CASSPGGLYEQYF	TGTGCCAGCAGCCCCGGCGGCCTTTACGAGCAGTACTTC
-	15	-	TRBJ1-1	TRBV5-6	CASSLALAGNTEAFF	TGTGCCAGCAGCTTGGCCTTGGCAGGGAACACTGAAGCTTTCTTT
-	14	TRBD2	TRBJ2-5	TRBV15	CATSRAGFQETQYF	TGTGCCACCAGCCGAGCGGGGTTCCAAGAGACCCAGTACTTC
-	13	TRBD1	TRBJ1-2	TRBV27	CASRGTGGYGYTF	TGTGCCAGCAGGGGGACAGGGGGTTATGGCTACACCTTC
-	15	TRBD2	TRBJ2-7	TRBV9	CASSVGGGLSYEQYF	TGTGCCAGCAGCGTAGGCGGGGGTTTATCCTACGAGCAGTACTTC
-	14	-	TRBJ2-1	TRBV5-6	CASSLLPEDNEQFF	TGTGCCAGCAGCTTGCTGCCAGAAGACAATGAGCAGTTCTTC
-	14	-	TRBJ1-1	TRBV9	CASTGQGGNTEAFF	TGTGCCAGCACCGGTCAGGGAGGGAACACTGAAGCTTTCTTT
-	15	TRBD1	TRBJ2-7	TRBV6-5	CASSYSGTGFYEQYF	TGTGCCAGCAGTTACTCGGGGACAGGGTTCTACGAGCAGTACTTC
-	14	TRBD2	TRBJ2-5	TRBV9	CASSVGGSGETQYF	TGTGCCAGCAGCGTAGGCGGGAGTGGGGAGACCCAGTACTTC
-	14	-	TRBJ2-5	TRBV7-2	CASSLAGGTETQYF	TGTGCCAGCAGCTTAGCGGGCGGGACGGAGACCCAGTACTTC
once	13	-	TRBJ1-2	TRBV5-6	CASSFQGNYGYTF	TGTGCCAGCAGCTTTCAGGGTAACTATGGCTACACCTTC
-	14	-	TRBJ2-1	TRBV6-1	CASSEVGTYNEQFF	TGTGCCAGCAGTGAAGTGGGGACCTACAATGAGCAGTTCTTC
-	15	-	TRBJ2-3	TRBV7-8	CASSLVGGAADTQYF	TGTGCCAGCAGCTTAGTAGGGGGAGCCGCAGATACGCAGTATTTT
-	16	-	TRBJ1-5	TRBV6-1	CASSDGGAWVSQPQHF	TGTGCCAGCAGTGATGGAGGGGCCTGGGTCAGTCAGCCCCAGCATTTT
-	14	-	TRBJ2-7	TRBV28	CASSLQGSHYEQYF	TGTGCCAGCAGTTTGCAGGGTAGCCACTACGAGCAGTACTTC
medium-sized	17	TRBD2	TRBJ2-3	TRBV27	CASSLYGRAAPTDTQYF	TGTGCCAGCAGTTTATACGGGAGGGCCGCACCCACAGATACGCAGTATTTT